Included here is one T cell receptor beta chain sequence, with context. TCRdb keeps only in-frame clones here, not all; method: immunoSEQ multiplex PCR. The sample has about 2 million clones; 90% to 95% are singletons. V shed 7 bases and J 6 bases; nucleotides not matched to a gene: 6. Germline lookup yields CDR1 MNHNS and CDR2 SASEGT. The CDR3 spans 13 residues. This sample stems from a study of shared clonotypes between healthy human individuals. V usage is TRBV6-1 and J usage is TRBJ2-7, with TRBD2 matching over 10 bases. This clonotype was sampled from a man aged 18 to 30 in good health. Sequenced input: naive CD4+ T cells sorted from blood. Described subset: CD45RA+ positively selected. CDR3 residues: CASNPWTSGEQYF. CDR3 in DNA: TGTGCCAGCAACCCCTGGACTAGCGGCGAGCAGTACTTC.